The entry below describes one T cell receptor beta chain. Its antigen remains unidentified. Base qualities are missing; no much larger clone stands one base away. The CDR3 contains 16 residues, cysteine and phenylalanine counted. Just CDR3 DNA is preserved here, 48 bases in frame from base 1. The data originate from a study of blood T cell repertoires in COVID-19 (dated by TCRdb to the early 2020s). About the full investigation: Samples covering the acute and convalescent phases of COVID-19 were provided by collaborators in the United States, Italy and Spain. The repertoires were released in a freely available public database intended as a resource for research on the immune response to SARS-CoV-2. Nearly every sample came with metadata listing a de-identified subject ID, COVID-19 status, age in years and sex. Samples were obtained from the ongoing ImmuneRACE study (first 160 participants) and from over 1,000 subjects provided by 6 global collaborators. Where available, HLA class I and class II types were taken from metadata supplied by the sample provider and were not determined by assay-based typing. Subjects who had been exposed to COVID-19, were actively infected with it, or had recovered from it provided the deeply sampled blood TCRbeta repertoires that made up the dataset. The prospective study material was composed of cDNA or gDNA derived from T cells, B-cell-depleted T cells, or PBMCs. What the authors observed across the whole study: The quantity of clinical and demographic metadata differed by source and by participant and was supplied without curation.

At one collaborating source in Seattle, patients were enrolled during active infection and were followed longitudinally through the course of disease. Collaborating institutions collected whole blood in K2EDTA tubes following their own protocols. For TCRbeta analysis, collaborator samples were shipped as frozen whole blood, as isolated PBMCs, or as DNA extracted from either sample type. TCRbeta CDR3 regions were amplified from genomic DNA using the immunoSEQ Assay, a bias-controlled multiplex PCR. In the source study's methods: Nucleated cell counts per sample were estimated from amplification of reference gene primers within the assay. Sequence reads were collapsed and filtered to measure the absolute abundance of every unique TCRbeta CDR3 rearrangement. For each sample, productive Simpson clonality was calculated as the square root of Simpson's diversity index across productive rearrangements. This is the immuneACCESS table as TCRdb keeps it, with only in-frame sequences that have V and J called. A part of the clones is gone; compared with another copy, unresolved V genes explain less than half, and the rest is unexplained. V, J and clone size derive from that table, while D and trimming were established from the DNA sequence. This sample has about 250,000 clones in its table, and around nine tenths of those were observed once. The biggest ten clones account for roughly 0.79% of the sample.

The V and J segments used are TRBV12-2 and TRBJ2-2; whether TRBD1, the table's D call, matches the DNA was not checked. TRBV12-2 is flagged as a pseudogene. Sequencing was done on a sample of peripheral blood. This receptor was taken from a man under 40 with COVID-19, enrolled during active disease. The DNA sequence is as follows: TGTGCAAGTCGCTCAGAATCTGGTGGGAACACCGGGGAGCTGTTTTTT. Translated, it gives CASRSESGGNTGELFF.